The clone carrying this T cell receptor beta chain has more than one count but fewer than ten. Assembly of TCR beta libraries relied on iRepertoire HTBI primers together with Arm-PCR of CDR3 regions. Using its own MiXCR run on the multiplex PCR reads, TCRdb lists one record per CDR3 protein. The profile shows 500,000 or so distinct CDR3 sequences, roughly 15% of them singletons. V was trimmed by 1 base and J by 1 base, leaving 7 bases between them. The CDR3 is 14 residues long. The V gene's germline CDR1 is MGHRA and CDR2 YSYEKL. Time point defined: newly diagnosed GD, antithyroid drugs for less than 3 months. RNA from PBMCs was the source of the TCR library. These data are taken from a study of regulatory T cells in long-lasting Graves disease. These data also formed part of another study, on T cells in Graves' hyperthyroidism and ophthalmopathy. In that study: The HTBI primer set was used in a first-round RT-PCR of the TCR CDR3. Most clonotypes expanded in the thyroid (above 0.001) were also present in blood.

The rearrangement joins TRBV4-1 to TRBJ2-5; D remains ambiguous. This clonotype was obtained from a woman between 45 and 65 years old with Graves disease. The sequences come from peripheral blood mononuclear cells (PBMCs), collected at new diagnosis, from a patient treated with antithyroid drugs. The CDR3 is CASSQGRAQETQYF. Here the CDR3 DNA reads TGCGCCAGCAGCCAAGGAAGGGCCCAAGAGACCCAGTACTTC.